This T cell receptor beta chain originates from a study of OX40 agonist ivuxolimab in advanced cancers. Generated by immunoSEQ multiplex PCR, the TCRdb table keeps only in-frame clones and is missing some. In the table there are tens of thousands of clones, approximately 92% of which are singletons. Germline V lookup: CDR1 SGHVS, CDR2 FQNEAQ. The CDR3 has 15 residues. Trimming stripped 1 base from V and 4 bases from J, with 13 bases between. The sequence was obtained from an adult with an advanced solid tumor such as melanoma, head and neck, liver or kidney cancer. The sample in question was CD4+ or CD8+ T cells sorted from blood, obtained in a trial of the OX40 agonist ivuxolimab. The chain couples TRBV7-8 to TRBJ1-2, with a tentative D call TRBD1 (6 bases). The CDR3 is CASSLGTVGGYGYTF. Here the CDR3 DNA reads TGTGCCAGCAGCTTAGGGACAGTTGGCGGCTATGGCTACACCTTC.